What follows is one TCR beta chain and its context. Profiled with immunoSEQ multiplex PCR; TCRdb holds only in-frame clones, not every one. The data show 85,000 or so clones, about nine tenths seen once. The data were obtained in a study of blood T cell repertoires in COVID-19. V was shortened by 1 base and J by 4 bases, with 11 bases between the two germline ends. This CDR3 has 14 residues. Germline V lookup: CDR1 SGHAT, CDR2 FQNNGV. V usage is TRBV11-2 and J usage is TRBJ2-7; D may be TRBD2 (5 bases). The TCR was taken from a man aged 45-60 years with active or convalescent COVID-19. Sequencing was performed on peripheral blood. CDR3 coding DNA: TGTGCCAGCAGCTTAGTGACCGGGGTATACGAGCAGTACTTC. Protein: CASSLVTGVYEQYF.